Sequencing of this T cell receptor beta chain was carried out in a study of beta chain features in type 1 diabetes. Overall study results and limits: Moderately but significantly shorter TCRB CDR3s were found in Type 1 diabetes patients in all four CD4+ subsets. Researchers reported that naive, central memory and Treg TCRB repertoires appeared more similar in patients than in healthy donors. At VDJ recombination sites, type 1 diabetes patients had fewer insertions and more deleted nucleotides.

Sorting that relied on CD45RO/CCR7/CD25/CD127/CD95/CD27 yielded CD4+ naive, central memory, regulatory and stem cell-like memory cells. Expressed TCRB transcripts were sequenced, since all the RNA that had been isolated was reverse transcribed. Naive, central memory and regulatory T cell samples yielded around 3.3 million reads on average. Libraries were prepared by immunoSEQ multiplex PCR; TCRdb keeps only in-frame clonotypes and omits some of them. Here the sample spans under 150,000 clones, roughly 17% being singletons. With regard to this clone: Its antigen is unidentified.

V lost 0 bases and J lost 9, with 7 bases in between. CDR1 is GTSNPN and CDR2 is SVGIG in the germline V gene (reference sequence). CDR3 size: 11 residues. The genes are TRBV30 and TRBJ2-3; tentatively, D is TRBD2 (6 bases). This receptor was obtained from a man younger than 35 with type 1 diabetes. The sequencing input was central memory CD4+ T cells from blood. In DNA form, the CDR3 reads TGTGCCTGGAGTGTACTAGCAACGCAGTATTTT. It encodes CAWSVLATQYF.